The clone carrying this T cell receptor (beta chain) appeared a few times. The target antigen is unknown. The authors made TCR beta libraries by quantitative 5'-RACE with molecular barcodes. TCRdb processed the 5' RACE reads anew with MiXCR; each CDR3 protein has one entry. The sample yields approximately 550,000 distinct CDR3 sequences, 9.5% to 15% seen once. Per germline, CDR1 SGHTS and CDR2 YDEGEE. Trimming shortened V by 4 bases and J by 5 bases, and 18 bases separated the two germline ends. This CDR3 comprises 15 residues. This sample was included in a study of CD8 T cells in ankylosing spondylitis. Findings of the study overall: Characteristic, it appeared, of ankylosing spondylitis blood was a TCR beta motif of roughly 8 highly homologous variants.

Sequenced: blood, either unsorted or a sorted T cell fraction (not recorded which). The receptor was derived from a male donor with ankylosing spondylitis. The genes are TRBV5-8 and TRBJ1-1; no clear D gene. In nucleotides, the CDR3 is TGTGCCAGCAGCCGGCGGCCGGGAGCTTTGACTGAAGCTTTCTTT. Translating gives CASSRRPGALTEAFF.